This T cell receptor (beta chain) was captured in a study of T-cell memory formation after mild COVID-19. Study-wide results and caveats: Clones which contracted sat mainly in CM and EM if CD4+, and in EMRA if CD8+. A second wave of clones peaked on day 37, and their SARS-CoV-2 specificity went unconfirmed. Cross-reactive memory appears to have joined, as suggested by some responding clones showing up in pre-infection memory.

Of note for this clonotype: Its antigen remains unknown.

Constant-segment primers served in 5'RACE that generated TCR alpha and TCR beta cDNA libraries bearing sample barcodes and UMIs. A single record per CDR3 protein comes from TCRdb applying MiXCR to the 5' RACE reads. The table includes hundreds of thousands of distinct CDR3 sequences, 23% detected once. The CDR3 sequence is 16 residues long. Germline-derived CDR1 and CDR2 are LNHNV and YYDKDF (reference sequence). The V gene end was trimmed by 6 bases and the J gene end by 12 bases; junction bases not matched to a gene: 21. This sequence was found in an adult woman who had mild COVID-19 (a few samples of this study predate the infection). Cell type and time point are not known. Specimen: PBMCs or a T cell subset sorted from them (not recorded which). The gene calls are TRBV15 and TRBJ2-7; 9 nucleotides align to TRBD2. CDR3 in amino acids: CATREGYAGGPNGLYF. CDR3 coding DNA: TGTGCCACCAGGGAGGGCTATGCGGGGGGGCCAAATGGACTGTACTTC.